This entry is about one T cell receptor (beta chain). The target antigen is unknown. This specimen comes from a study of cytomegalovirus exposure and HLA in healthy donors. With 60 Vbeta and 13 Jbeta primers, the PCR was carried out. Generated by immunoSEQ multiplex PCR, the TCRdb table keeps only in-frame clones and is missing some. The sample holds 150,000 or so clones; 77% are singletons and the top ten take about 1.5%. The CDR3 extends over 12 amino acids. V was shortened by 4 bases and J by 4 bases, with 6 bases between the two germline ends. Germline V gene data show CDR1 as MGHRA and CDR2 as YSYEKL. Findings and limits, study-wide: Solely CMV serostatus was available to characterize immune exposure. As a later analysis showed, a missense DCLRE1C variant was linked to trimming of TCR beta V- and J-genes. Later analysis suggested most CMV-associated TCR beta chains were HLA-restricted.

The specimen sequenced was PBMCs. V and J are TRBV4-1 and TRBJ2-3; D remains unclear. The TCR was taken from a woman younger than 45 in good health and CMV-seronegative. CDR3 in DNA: TGCGCCAGCAGCCCACAACCAGATACGCAGTATTTT. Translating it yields CASSPQPDTQYF.